Following are 30 T cell receptor beta chains from one sample sequenced in a study of T cells expressing NK-cell markers (dated by TCRdb to 2020 to 2022). Receptor amplification or capture employed 5' RACE. Sequenced using an Illumina HiSeq 2000. TCRdb reprocessed the raw reads; every CDR3 protein sequence is a single record, and DNA is not supplied. This sample's clone table shows 250,000 to 300,000 distinct CDR3 sequences. In total, the top ten clones hold 4% to 4.5% of the sample. Sequencing used blood T cells: a sorted CD56 or NKG2C T cell subset, CD4+ or CD8+ T cells, or bulk PBMC T cells (not recorded which). These TCRs come from a woman between 18 and 70 years old in good health.

The chain joins TRBV6-1 to TRBJ2-1; the TCRdb D gene call, TRBD1, has no DNA to confirm it. The CDR3 covers 20 residues. CDR1 MNHNS and CDR2 SASEGT come from the germline V gene. The CDR3 loop is CASSKGTGMTSGRAYNEQFF.

The CDR3 spells CASSLALAGGPSEQFF. This sequence joins TRBV7-2 and TRBJ2-1; TCRdb outputs TRBD2, but without DNA this stays unchecked. Germline values: CDR1 SGHTA, CDR2 FQGNSA. The CDR3 length is 16 residues.

The chain recombines TRBV6-2 or TRBV6-3 with TRBJ2-1; TCRdb returns TRBD2, unconfirmable since there is no DNA. Germline-derived CDR1 and CDR2 are MNHEY and SVGEGT. This CDR3 region has 17 residues. Here the CDR3 reads CASRPPRPSGSYNEQFF.

This rearrangement joins TRBV27 to TRBJ2-3; TCRdb selects TRBD1, and the lack of DNA leaves this call unchecked. CDR1 is MNHEY, CDR2 SMNVEV, per germline (reference sequence). CDR3 length: 14 residues. CDR3 residues: CASSRGLSADTQYF.

V is TRBV20-1 and J is TRBJ1-1. This CDR3 has 14 amino acids. Germline V gene sequence: CDR1 DFQATT, CDR2 SNEGSKA (reference sequence). The CDR3 sequence is CSAREARDNTEAFF.

The V gene is TRBV4-3, the J gene TRBJ1-2; TCRdb lists TRBD1, though no DNA is available to test this call. CDR1 LGHNA and CDR2 YSLEER come from the germline V gene. The CDR3 runs 15 residues. The CDR3 here is CASSPGSHRGYGYTF.

This sequence joins TRBV20-1 and TRBJ2-5; TCRdb picks TRBD2, but there is no DNA to check that call. Germline V gene data show CDR1 as DFQATT and CDR2 as SNEGSKA (reference sequence). CDR3 size: 15 residues. The CDR3 reads CSARPTSGREETQYF.

The rearrangement uses TRBV6-5 and TRBJ2-7; the TCRdb call, TRBD2, lacks DNA for checking. The germline V gene encodes CDR1 MNHEY and CDR2 SVGAGI. CDR3 length equals 14 residues. CDR3: CASSFPSGTYEQYF.

V and J are TRBV7-2 and TRBJ2-3; TCRdb proposes TRBD1, but this gene call is untestable without DNA. CDR1 is SGHTA, CDR2 FQGNSA, per germline. The CDR3 is made up of 16 amino acids. The chain's CDR3 is CASSLIITGGKDTQYF.

The J gene is TRBJ2-2, the V gene TRBV2; TCRdb reports TRBD2, a call that lacks DNA to check it against. Looked up from germline, CDR1 is SNHLY and CDR2 is FYNNEI. The CDR3 covers 15 residues. Here the CDR3 reads CASSRLAGASGELFF.

This chain connects TRBV5-1 to TRBJ1-3. The CDR3 is 14 amino acids. Germline lookup yields CDR1 SGHRS and CDR2 YFSETQ. The CDR3 reads CASGAGDSGNTIYF.

This chain uses TRBV20-1 with TRBJ2-2; TCRdb indicates TRBD1, and absent DNA this call remains unverified. The V gene's germline CDR1 is DFQATT and CDR2 SNEGSKA (reference sequence). This CDR3 is 14 amino acids long. The CDR3 spells CSAPDRGGPGELFF.

J is TRBJ2-1 and V is TRBV6-2 or TRBV6-3; the TCRdb call, TRBD1, lacks DNA for checking. The CDR3 sequence is 14 residues long. The germline CDR1 and CDR2 sequences are MNHEY and SVGEGT. The CDR3 spells CASRYGTPYNEQFF.

This chain uses TRBV10-3 with TRBJ2-5. Germline assignment: CDR1 ENHRY and CDR2 SYGVKD. The CDR3 runs 13 residues. The CDR3 reads CAIRSTSQETQYF.

V usage is TRBV30 and J usage is TRBJ2-7. The germline CDR1 and CDR2 sequences are GTSNPN and SVGIG (reference sequence). There are 11 residues in the CDR3. The chain's CDR3 is CAWSASNEQYF.

The gene calls are TRBV30 and TRBJ2-1. The CDR3 length is 11 residues. Per germline, CDR1 GTSNPN and CDR2 SVGIG (reference sequence). The CDR3: CAWSVLGEQFF.

This chain connects TRBV28 to TRBJ1-5; lacking DNA, the TRBD1 call made by TCRdb goes unchecked. The CDR3 has 15 amino acids. From germline, CDR1 is MDHEN and CDR2 SYDVKM. This CDR3 reads CASSLQGGSNQPQHF.

The chain recombines TRBV4-2 with TRBJ1-2; TCRdb's D gene call, TRBD1, goes unchecked for lack of DNA. CDR1 and CDR2 (germline): LGHNA, YNFKEQ. This CDR3 region has 15 residues. CDR3 residues: CASSQGGGSNYGYTF.

The CDR3 reads CASSPRRWGNTEAFF. The chain links TRBV5-1 to TRBJ1-1. The CDR3 totals 15 residues. Looked up from germline, CDR1 is SGHRS and CDR2 is YFSETQ.

The rearrangement uses TRBV12-3 or TRBV12-4 and TRBJ1-1; no DNA is available, so the TRBD1 call from TCRdb remains unchecked. This CDR3 is 12 amino acids long. CDR3 in amino acids: CASGRDTSEAFF.

The rearrangement joins TRBV27 to TRBJ2-5; TCRdb indicates TRBD1, and absent DNA this call remains unverified. CDR1 and CDR2 (germline): MNHEY, SMNVEV (reference sequence). This CDR3 spans 14 amino acids. This CDR3 reads CASGKDRGQETQYF.

This rearrangement joins TRBV7-2 to TRBJ2-3; no DNA is available, so the TRBD1 call from TCRdb remains unchecked. CDR3 size: 14 residues. Germline-derived CDR1 and CDR2 are SGHTA and FQGNSA. The CDR3 is CASSLRRREDTQYF.

The chain is built from TRBV5-1 and TRBJ2-1; TCRdb names TRBD1, which stays unverified in the absence of DNA. Per the germline V gene, CDR1 is SGHRS and CDR2 is YFSETQ. The CDR3 is 13 residues long. The CDR3 sequence: CASSTDRANEQFF.

The V gene is TRBV11-2, the J gene TRBJ2-1; the D gene TCRdb calls, TRBD2, cannot be checked with no DNA. The germline V gene has CDR1 SGHAT and CDR2 FQNNGV. CDR3 length: 21 amino acids. CDR3 region: CASSFPRGGTSGTSSYNEQFF.

The chain carries TRBV11-2 and TRBJ1-4. The CDR3 consists of 15 residues. Germline V gene lookup returns CDR1 SGHAT and CDR2 FQNNGV. CDR3 residues: CASSLSPATNEKLFF.

This chain's CDR3 is CASRAGTDYGYTF. The chain has TRBV19 and TRBJ1-2; no DNA is available, so the TRBD1 call from TCRdb remains unchecked. The germline CDR1 and CDR2 sequences are LNHDA and SQIVND (reference sequence). There are 13 residues in the CDR3.

The chain joins TRBV20-1 to TRBJ1-5; TCRdb calls TRBD1, which cannot be checked without DNA. The germline gives CDR1 DFQATT, CDR2 SNEGSKA (reference sequence). The CDR3 consists of 14 residues. The chain's CDR3 is CSASPGEDPRPQHF.

V is TRBV7-9 and J is TRBJ2-4; without DNA, the TCRdb call of TRBD1 cannot be checked. CDR1 and CDR2 from the germline V gene are SEHNR and FQNEAQ (reference sequence). The CDR3 sequence is 15 residues long. The chain's CDR3 is CASSLARGQKNIQYF.

This chain joins TRBV5-8 and TRBJ1-1. The germline V gene has CDR1 SGHTS and CDR2 YDEGEE. The CDR3 length is 14 residues. The CDR3 spells CASSLFMGNTEAFF. The variable domain in full, with the rest retrieved from reference TRBV5-8 and TRBJ1-1, is EAGVTQSPTHLIKTRGQQATLRCSPISGHTSVYWYQQALGLGLQFLLWYDEGEERNRGNFPPRFSGRQFPNYSSELNVNALELEDSALYLCASSLFMGNTEAFFGQGTRLTVV.

The V gene is TRBV7-3, the J gene TRBJ2-1; TCRdb's D call of TRBD1 is untestable without DNA. This CDR3 region has 13 residues. Germline loops: CDR1 SGHTA, CDR2 FQGTGA. CDR3 protein: CASSLTPGIEQFF.